A selection of T cell receptor beta chains follows, all from one sample in a study of T-cell reconstitution after alpha-beta-depleted transplantation in children. TCRdb called the PCR reads again in MiXCR, with one record for every CDR3 protein. Of some 240,000 distinct CDR3 sequences listed, 9.7% are singletons. Material: PBMCs from the stem cell graft donor, obtained from the stem cell graft. Receptor source: a human donor who donated a stem cell graft to a child with SCID. CDR3s include the opening cysteine and the closing phenylalanine or tryptophan. A D gene is named only where the DNA matches it firmly. Rows give clone size only sometimes, using once, few, many, or a class for an expanded clone.

DNA	CDR3	size	V	J	D
TGCGCCAGCAGCCAATCACCTTACAGGGTTAACTATGGCTACACCTTC	CASSQSPYRVNYGYTF	many	TRBV4-1	TRBJ1-2	NA
TGCAGCGCTGTGCCCGCCTCCACCACGGGGGGCGCCTATGGCTACACCTTC	CSAVPASTTGGAYGYTF	NA	TRBV29-1	TRBJ1-2	NA
TGTGCCAGCAGCCAAGTAGGGACCTACCCTCAGAGGGAGCAGTTCTTC	CASSQVGTYPQREQFF	many	TRBV14	TRBJ2-1	NA
TGCAGCGTTGACCCGGGACAGGGGGGCACTGAAGCTTTCTTT	CSVDPGQGGTEAFF	many	TRBV29-1	TRBJ1-1	TRBD1
TGTGCCAGCAGTTTTGGAAGGCTCACTGAAGCTTTCTTT	CASSFGRLTEAFF	few	TRBV11-2	TRBJ1-1	NA
TGCGCCAGCAGCCAAGAAGCTTGGGGGCACTCACCGAACACTGAAGCTTTCTTT	CASSQEAWGHSPNTEAFF	many	TRBV4-3	TRBJ1-1	NA
TGTGCCAGCAGTTACTCGACGGCGGATGATTCACCCCTCCACTTT	CASSYSTADDSPLHF	NA	TRBV6-5	TRBJ1-6	NA
TGTGCCAGCAGCATTCTGGGCACTGAAGCTTTCTTT	CASSILGTEAFF	many	TRBV7-2	TRBJ1-1	NA
TGTGCCAGCAGCTTTGGGACAGGGGGCGCCTCCTACGAGCAGTACTTC	CASSFGTGGASYEQYF	few	TRBV7-9	TRBJ2-7	TRBD1
TGTGCCACCAGCAGAGAGGTGAACACTGAAGCTTTCTTT	CATSREVNTEAFF	many	TRBV15	TRBJ1-1	NA
TGCAGTGCTAGAGATGGGCGGGGAGGGGACTATGGCTACACCTTC	CSARDGRGGDYGYTF	many	TRBV20-1	TRBJ1-2	NA
TGTGCCAGCAGCCCAGGGGCTTTCACCGGGGAGCTGTTTTTT	CASSPGAFTGELFF	many	TRBV7-9	TRBJ2-2	NA
TGTGCCAGCAGTGGAGGGCCAGGGACCAGCACAAATACGCAGTATTTT	CASSGGPGTSTNTQYF	NA	TRBV6-4	TRBJ2-3	NA
TGCAGTGCTAGGGATGCGTGGACTAGCGCCTTGACAGATACGCAGTATTTT	CSARDAWTSALTDTQYF	many	TRBV20-1	TRBJ2-3	TRBD2
TGTGCCAGCAGTGACCTTAAACAGGGTAGTTTGGAGACCCAGTACTTC	CASSDLKQGSLETQYF	many	TRBV25-1	TRBJ2-5	NA
TGTGCCATCAGTGAAAGGGAAACGCAGTATTTT	CAISERETQYF	many	TRBV10-3	TRBJ2-3	NA
TGTGCCAGCAGCCCGGGGTGGCACTCTGGAAACACCATATATTTT	CASSPGWHSGNTIYF	many	TRBV5-5	TRBJ1-3	NA
TGTGCCAGCAGCCGGGACAGCACTTGGGAGACCCAGTACTTC	CASSRDSTWETQYF	NA	TRBV3-1	TRBJ2-5	TRBD1
TGCGCCAGCAGCTTTCCTCGGGGAGACACAGATACGCAGTATTTT	CASSFPRGDTDTQYF	many	TRBV5-1	TRBJ2-3	NA
TGCGCCAGCAGCTTGGCGCAGGGAGGATCCTACGAGCAGTACTTC	CASSLAQGGSYEQYF	many	TRBV5-1	TRBJ2-7	NA
TGTGCCAGCAGCTTTACACCGAACACTGAAGCTTTCTTT	CASSFTPNTEAFF	many	TRBV7-3	TRBJ1-1	NA
TGCAGTGCCCCGGGACAGGGGGCATTGGAAGGCTACACCTTC	CSAPGQGALEGYTF	many	TRBV20-1	TRBJ1-2	TRBD1
TGTGCCAGCAGGTCCCGTTCCTACAATGAGCAGTTCTTC	CASRSRSYNEQFF	NA	TRBV2	TRBJ2-1	NA
TGTGCCAGCACTTTTAGTGGTCCAAACACTGAAGCTTTCTTT	CASTFSGPNTEAFF	many	TRBV6-5	TRBJ1-1	NA
TGTGCCAGCAGCTTGGGAGAAGGGGTGAGATATGGCTACACCTTC	CASSLGEGVRYGYTF	many	TRBV7-2	TRBJ1-2	NA
TGCGCCAGCAGGCGAACCGGGACAGTAACAGATACGCAGTATTTT	CASRRTGTVTDTQYF	many	TRBV5-1	TRBJ2-3	TRBD1
TGTGCCAGCCAGGGTGGGGGCATCTACGAGCAGTACTTC	CASQGGGIYEQYF	many	TRBV12-3/TRBV12-4	TRBJ2-7	NA
TGTGCCAGCAGTTTACCGCTCGACGGCCTAAGCACAGATACGCAGTATTTT	CASSLPLDGLSTDTQYF	many	TRBV12-3/TRBV12-4	TRBJ2-3	NA
TGCAGCGCTCCGGGACAGCGGAACACTGAAGCTTTCTTT	CSAPGQRNTEAFF	few	TRBV29-1	TRBJ1-1	TRBD1
TGTGCCAGCAGTTCCCGGGGGGATCCTTACAATGAGCAGTTCTTC	CASSSRGDPYNEQFF	many	TRBV27	TRBJ2-1	TRBD2
TGCGCCAGCAGCCAGAATCCAATCCAGGGGGGCTACACCTTC	CASSQNPIQGGYTF	NA	TRBV4-3	TRBJ1-2	NA
TGTGCCAGCAGCTCCGGGACAGGCCCTAGCACAGATACGCAGTATTTT	CASSSGTGPSTDTQYF	many	TRBV7-8	TRBJ2-3	TRBD1
TGCGCCAGCAGCTCCTCCGGGGGCATTCAGTACTTC	CASSSSGGIQYF	many	TRBV5-1	TRBJ2-4	NA
TGTGCCAGCAGTGAGTCCACTGAAGCTTTCTTT	CASSESTEAFF	many	TRBV2	TRBJ1-1	NA
TGCGCCAGCAGCTTCGGGGGACTCTCCTACGAGCAGTACTTC	CASSFGGLSYEQYF	many	TRBV5-1	TRBJ2-7	NA
TGTGCCAGCAGCTTAGTGGTTGGACAACTAAAAAACATTCAGTACTTC	CASSLVVGQLKNIQYF	NA	TRBV7-2	TRBJ2-4	NA
TGTGCCAGCAGCATTGGACAGGGGGAGTACTTC	CASSIGQGEYF	many	TRBV9	TRBJ2-7	TRBD1
TGTGCCAGTAGTATCGGAACGAGCGGGGGGTCGAGGAATGAGCAGTTCTTC	CASSIGTSGGSRNEQFF	many	TRBV19	TRBJ2-1	TRBD2
TGTGCCAGCAGTGAAGGGTATTACAGGGGAGGAAACACCATATATTTT	CASSEGYYRGGNTIYF	many	TRBV6-1	TRBJ1-3	TRBD1
TGCAGTGCTAGAGGGCAACAGACCGAAGCTTTCTTT	CSARGQQTEAFF	many	TRBV20-1	TRBJ1-1	NA
TGCAGTGCTAGACCCGGTAATTCACCCCTCCACTTT	CSARPGNSPLHF	many	TRBV20-1	TRBJ1-6	NA
TGCGCCAGCAGCTTGGGGCTAGCGCACCAAGAGACCCAGTACTTC	CASSLGLAHQETQYF	many	TRBV5-1	TRBJ2-5	NA
TGTGCCACCAGTCCCAGCACCCTCACCTACGAGCAGTACTTC	CATSPSTLTYEQYF	many	TRBV24-1	TRBJ2-7	NA
TGTGCCAGCAGCTTAGTTAATCGGGAACAAGATCAGCCCCAGCATTTT	CASSLVNREQDQPQHF	NA	TRBV7-9	TRBJ1-5	NA
TGTGCCAGCAGCTTGGACGGCGGGGGGGCCCCAGATACGCAGTATTTT	CASSLDGGGAPDTQYF	many	TRBV5-6	TRBJ2-3	TRBD2
TGCGCCAGCAGGTCCGAGTTTGTGGACTATAGCAATCAGCCCCAGCATTTT	CASRSEFVDYSNQPQHF	many	TRBV10-2	TRBJ1-5	NA
TGTGCCAGTAGTATCCCTAGCACCTCTGGGGCCAACGTCCTGACTTTC	CASSIPSTSGANVLTF	many	TRBV19	TRBJ2-6	NA
TGCGCCAGCAGCCCCGAGGGGAGTTACTCTGGAAACACCATATATTTT	CASSPEGSYSGNTIYF	few	TRBV5-1	TRBJ1-3	NA
TGTGCCAGTAGTATCGGCCTAGCGCCTCCCTACGAGCAGTACTTC	CASSIGLAPPYEQYF	few	TRBV19	TRBJ2-7	NA
TGTGCCAGCTGCCAGGATTACCCCGACTCCTACTACAATGAGCAGTTCTTC	CASCQDYPDSYYNEQFF	NA	TRBV3-1	TRBJ2-1	NA
TGCGCCAGCAGCTTGGGGGGAGGGGGGAGGTACAGAATGAACACTGAAGCTTTCTTT	CASSLGGGGRYRMNTEAFF	many	TRBV5-1	TRBJ1-1	NA
TGTGCCTGGAGTGTACCCAGGTTGGAACTCTACGAGCAGTACTTC	CAWSVPRLELYEQYF	few	TRBV30	TRBJ2-7	NA
TGTGCCAGCAGGAGGACAGGGGACTTTGAAGCTTTCTTT	CASRRTGDFEAFF	many	TRBV6-5	TRBJ1-1	TRBD1
TGTGCCAGCAGCTTACTACAGGGGAATAGTGGCTACACCTTC	CASSLLQGNSGYTF	many	TRBV7-9	TRBJ1-2	TRBD1
TGCGCCAGCAGCTTGTTTCGGAGCGGACAAACATCGGGCAGGGAGCTGTTTTTT	CASSLFRSGQTSGRELFF	many	TRBV5-1	TRBJ2-2	NA